Presented here are 29 T cell receptor beta chains from one specimen sequenced in a study of human T cells and chemical hapten exposure. One entry per CDR3 protein, called by TCRdb with MiXCR from the RACE reads. This sample has around 75,000 distinct CDR3 sequences, with about 10% found just once. Time point indicated: patch test 1, 2 weeks after DPC sensitization. Treatment reported: therapeutic diphenylcyclopropenone sensitization with weekly scalp DPC. Sequenced material: whole blood, taken in connection with sensitization to the hapten diphenylcyclopropenone (DPC). The receptors originated from a woman aged 55 to 70 with alopecia areata. Some clones in this sample may be carry-over from other donors' samples.

This clonotype was recorded a few times. CDR3 DNA sequence: TGTGCCAGCAGCCAAGATTTTTCGCGGGGGGGCTCCTATATCCCTAGCACAGATACGCAGTATTTT. Amino acids: CASSQDFSRGGSYIPSTDTQYF. The gene calls are TRBV4-2 and TRBJ2-3, with 9 bases that match TRBD2. The V gene's germline CDR1 is LGHNA and CDR2 YNFKEQ. The V gene end was trimmed by 0 bases and the J gene end by 0 bases; junction bases not matched to a gene: 19. The CDR3 totals 22 residues.

The chain is built from TRBV12-3 or TRBV12-4 and TRBJ2-2; TRBD2 agrees at 9 bases. This CDR3 region has 16 residues. V lost 3 bases and J lost 4; bases outside the gene matches: 6. CDR3 sequence: CASSFLAGGPTGELFF. For the CDR3, the DNA is TGTGCCAGCAGTTTCTTGGCGGGGGGGCCCACCGGGGAGCTGTTTTTT.

This clonotype was observed many times. J is TRBJ2-1 and V is TRBV6-6, with D possibly matching TRBD1 (6 bases). Trimming took off 6 bases at V and 10 bases at J, with 16 bases between the two ends. Per germline, CDR1 MNHNY and CDR2 SVGAGI (reference sequence). The CDR3 consists of 13 residues. The CDR3 coding sequence is TGTGCCAGCAGATCAGGGGTAGCACGGGAGCAGTTCTTC. This codes for CASRSGVAREQFF.

V gene TRBV6-5 combines with J gene TRBJ2-5; D might be TRBD2 (5 bases). V lost 2 bases to trimming and J lost 3 bases, with 16 bases between them. Per germline, CDR1 MNHEY and CDR2 SVGAGI. This CDR3 has 16 amino acids. CDR3 nucleotides: TGTGCCAGCAGTTACCTGAGCGGCGGAAGGAAAGAGACCCAGTACTTC. It encodes CASSYLSGGRKETQYF.

This clonotype was seen more than once but under ten times. The V call is TRBV10-1, the J call TRBJ1-2, with a possible D match to TRBD1 (6 bases). Germline V lookup: CDR1 WNHNN, CDR2 SYGVQD (reference sequence). CDR3 length equals 13 residues. Trimming removed 6 bases from V and 5 bases from J, with 13 bases in between. CDR3 DNA: TGCGCCAGCAGCACCATTACAGGGTATGGCTACACCTTC. Translating gives CASSTITGYGYTF.

This clonotype has more than one count but fewer than ten. The chain uses TRBV24-1 and TRBJ1-1; 10 positions agree with TRBD1. Germline lookup yields CDR1 KGHDR and CDR2 SFDVKD. This CDR3 has 16 residues. With 4 bases clipped from V and 1 base from J, the junction kept 5 bases outside the gene matches. The CDR3 DNA is TGTGCCACCAGTGACTACGGGACAGGGGAGAACACTGAAGCTTTCTTT. This encodes CATSDYGTGENTEAFF.

V gene TRBV9 combines with J gene TRBJ1-1; no clear D gene. This CDR3 has 13 residues. Germline V lookup: CDR1 SGDLS, CDR2 YYNGEE. Trimming left V 0 bases short and J 4 bases short, with 7 bases between. Here the CDR3 DNA reads TGTGCCAGCAGCGTAGACTGGGCCACTGAAGCTTTCTTT. It specifies CASSVDWATEAFF.

The table lists this clonotype with many counts. V is TRBV3-1 and J is TRBJ2-7; TRBD1 agrees at 7 bases. The CDR3 has 14 amino acids. With 1 base clipped from V and 4 bases from J, the junction kept 4 bases outside the gene matches. Germline V gene data show CDR1 as LGHDT and CDR2 as YNNKEL (reference sequence). CDR3 loop: CASSQGTGKYEQYF. The CDR3 DNA reads TGTGCCAGCAGCCAAGGGACAGGCAAATACGAGCAGTACTTC.

The table lists this clonotype with a few counts. V is TRBV20-1 and J is TRBJ2-3; 8 nucleotides match TRBD2. The V gene's germline CDR1 is DFQATT and CDR2 SNEGSKA (reference sequence). CDR3 size: 15 residues. V shed 4 bases, J shed 6 bases, and the junction held 12 bases outside the gene matches. The DNA for the CDR3 is TGCAGTGCTACCCCCGGGACTAGAAGCTACGATACGCAGTATTTT. This gives the protein CSATPGTRSYDTQYF.

This clonotype was observed many times. The chain links TRBV5-5 to TRBJ1-1, with D possibly matching TRBD1 (5 bases). Looked up from germline, CDR1 is SGHKS and CDR2 is YYEKEE (reference sequence). This CDR3 contains 15 residues. Trimming pared 0 bases from V and 4 bases from J, leaving 13 bases between. The CDR3 sequence: CASSLVGGRGTEAFF. The DNA for the CDR3 is TGTGCCAGCAGCTTGGTCGGCGGGAGGGGCACTGAAGCTTTCTTT.

V is TRBV10-3 and J is TRBJ2-3; D remains unclear. The CDR3 extends over 13 amino acids. The germline gives CDR1 ENHRY, CDR2 SYGVKD. The V gene lost 8 bases and the J gene lost 2 bases, with 11 bases spanning the gap. In nucleotides, the CDR3 is TGTGCCATCGTCGGCAGTAACACAGATACGCAGTATTTT. This codes for CAIVGSNTDTQYF.

This clonotype was observed many times. The rearrangement uses TRBV7-6 and TRBJ2-5; D ambiguous. Germline V gene data show CDR1 as SGHVS and CDR2 as FNYEAQ. Trimming pared 2 bases from V and 2 bases from J, leaving 12 bases between. This CDR3 region has 15 residues. In nucleotides, the CDR3 is TGTGCCAGCAGCTTAAACTCCAGAGCACAAGAGACCCAGTACTTC. The encoded protein is CASSLNSRAQETQYF.

The chain employs TRBV10-3 and TRBJ2-1; 9 bases are a match to TRBD1. Trimming took 6 bases from V and 8 from J; bases not matched to a gene: 2. CDR1 ENHRY and CDR2 SYGVKD come from the germline V gene. CDR3 length: 12 residues. CDR3 DNA sequence: TGTGCCATCAGGGACAGGGGTGATGAGCAGTTCTTC. Translation gives CAIRDRGDEQFF.

This clonotype was counted at least ten times. The chain joins TRBV20-1 to TRBJ1-6; D is unresolved. CDR3 length: 13 amino acids. Trimming took off 4 bases at V and 1 base at J, with 5 bases between the two ends. Germline CDR1 is DFQATT and CDR2 is SNEGSKA (reference sequence). The CDR3 is CSATGSYNSPLHF. The CDR3 nucleotides are TGCAGTGCTACTGGTTCCTATAATTCACCCCTCCACTTT.

In its sample, this clonotype was seen a few times. The chain couples TRBV28 to TRBJ2-7; D remains ambiguous. CDR3 length: 13 residues. Germline-derived CDR1 and CDR2 are MDHEN and SYDVKM. V was trimmed by 6 bases and J by 4 bases, leaving 13 bases between them. As DNA, the CDR3 is TGTGCCAGCAGAGACCCAGTCCGGTACGAGCAGTACTTC. Protein: CASRDPVRYEQYF.

V gene TRBV27 combines with J gene TRBJ2-1, with 7 bases that match TRBD1. V shed 2 bases, J shed 2 bases, and the junction held 3 bases outside the gene matches. The CDR3 is made up of 15 amino acids. Germline V gene sequence: CDR1 MNHEY, CDR2 SMNVEV (reference sequence). The CDR3 DNA reads as TGTGCCAGCAGTTTAGGGGACAGACCCTACAATGAGCAGTTCTTC. This gives the protein CASSLGDRPYNEQFF.

The sample holds a few counts of this clonotype. CDR3 nucleotide sequence: TGTGCCAGCAGTACAGGGGGCTTTGGCTACACCTTC. The encoded protein is CASSTGGFGYTF. This chain joins TRBV12-3 or TRBV12-4 and TRBJ1-2; 9 nucleotides align to TRBD1. Losses at the gene ends were 5 bases for V and 7 bases for J; bases not matched to a gene: 2. The CDR3 is made up of 12 amino acids.

This chain joins TRBV6-5 and TRBJ2-7, with 7 positions matching TRBD2. The V gene end was trimmed by 2 bases and the J gene end by 1 base; junction bases not matched to a gene: 11. Germline loops: CDR1 MNHEY, CDR2 SVGAGI. The CDR3 runs to 17 residues. CDR3 DNA sequence: TGTGCCAGCAGTTACCTCCCCTCATTGGGGGGGTCCTACGAGCAGTACTTC. It yields the protein CASSYLPSLGGSYEQYF.

This chain uses TRBV3-1 with TRBJ2-1; no reliable D call. The V and J ends lost 6 bases and 6 bases respectively, with 12 bases between them. Germline V lookup: CDR1 LGHDT, CDR2 YNNKEL (reference sequence). CDR3 length: 13 amino acids. CDR3 coding DNA: TGTGCCAGCAGGTTAGGTCCGTTCAATGAGCAGTTCTTC. This gives the protein CASRLGPFNEQFF.

This clonotype was seen a handful of times. This chain connects TRBV20-1 to TRBJ2-3; 10 bases match TRBD2. The germline V gene has CDR1 DFQATT and CDR2 SNEGSKA (reference sequence). The V segment lost 4 bases and the J segment 1 base; nucleotides outside the gene matches: 14. This CDR3 is 18 amino acids long. The CDR3 loop reads CSAKRQRGGILGTDTQYF. The CDR3 DNA reads TGCAGTGCTAAAAGGCAGCGGGGGGGCATTTTGGGCACAGATACGCAGTATTTT.

The genes are TRBV11-2 and TRBJ2-1; D perhaps matches TRBD2 (7 bases). The CDR3 consists of 15 residues. Germline V gene lookup returns CDR1 SGHAT and CDR2 FQNNGV. The V end lost 5 bases, the J end lost 2 bases, and 13 bases lay between the germline ends. The CDR3: CASSPRGGAYNEQFF. The DNA of the CDR3 is TGTGCCAGCAGCCCTCGCGGGGGCGCCTACAATGAGCAGTTCTTC.

This clonotype was detected ten times or more. The CDR3 DNA follows: TGTGCCAGCAGCTACGACTACACTGAAGCTTTCTTT. Protein product: CASSYDYTEAFF. The rearrangement links TRBV6-2 or TRBV6-3 to TRBJ1-1; D not certain. There are 12 residues in the CDR3. Deletions cut 6 bases from V and 3 bases from J, with 8 bases between. The germline gives CDR1 MNHEY, CDR2 SVGEGT.

Turning to this clonotype: A read error is possible here, since a much larger clone lies one base away. The chain employs TRBV5-1 and TRBJ2-5; 13 positions agree with TRBD2. This CDR3 has 16 amino acids. Germline V gene data show CDR1 as SGHRS and CDR2 as YFSETQ. DNA for the CDR3: TGCGCCGGCAGCCCCGGGACTAGCGGGGCCCAAGAGACCCAGTACTTC. Its translation: CAGSPGTSGAQETQYF.

This clonotype was seen only a few times. The rearrangement joins TRBV6-5 to TRBJ1-1; the match to TRBD1 covers 8 bases. Germline V CDR1 and CDR2: MNHEY, SVGAGI. The V and J ends lost 6 bases and 2 bases, in that order; junction bases with no gene match: 5. The CDR3 has 14 residues. CDR3 in DNA: TGTGCCAGCAGGCGGACAGGGCCTAACACTGAAGCTTTCTTT. Its translation: CASRRTGPNTEAFF.

This clonotype showed up many times. This rearrangement joins TRBV24-1 to TRBJ2-5; the D is unclear. V was pared by 10 bases and J by 0 bases, with 5 bases between. Per the germline V gene, CDR1 is KGHDR and CDR2 is SFDVKD. CDR3 length equals 11 residues. CDR3 in DNA: TGTGCCACTATGTACCAAGAGACCCAGTACTTC. Translation: CATMYQETQYF.

At least ten counts were recorded for this clonotype. The V call is TRBV29-1, the J call TRBJ1-1; possibly TRBD1 for D (6 bases). The CDR3 runs to 14 residues. Per the germline V gene, CDR1 is SQVTM and CDR2 is ANQGSEA. Trimming took off 1 base at V and 5 bases at J, with 14 bases between the two ends. CDR3 DNA: TGCAGCGTTGAAGGACAGGTGGGGAGGACTGAAGCTTTCTTT. Translated: CSVEGQVGRTEAFF.

V usage is TRBV20-1 and J usage is TRBJ2-3; no reliable D call. CDR3 length equals 11 residues. V gave up 1 base and J gave up 5 bases, with 4 bases separating them. The germline V gene encodes CDR1 DFQATT and CDR2 SNEGSKA (reference sequence). The CDR3 reads CSARVGDTQYF. In nucleotides, the CDR3 is TGCAGTGCTAGAGTGGGAGATACGCAGTATTTT.

The chain employs TRBV18 and TRBJ1-1; D remains ambiguous. CDR1 and CDR2 (germline): KGHSH, LQKENI. This CDR3 is 13 amino acids long. The ends were cut back, 2 bases at V and 0 bases at J, with 4 bases in the middle. CDR3 DNA: TGTGCCAGCTCACCAAGACTGAACACTGAAGCTTTCTTT. Protein sequence: CASSPRLNTEAFF.

This sequence joins TRBV7-6 and TRBJ2-3; the match to TRBD2 covers 8 bases. V lost 5 bases and J lost 3; bases outside the gene matches: 13. The CDR3 consists of 17 residues. The germline V gene has CDR1 SGHVS and CDR2 FNYEAQ. The CDR3 nucleotides read TGTGCCAGCAGCCTGAGTCCTAACGGGGGGGCTACAGATACGCAGTATTTT. Translation gives CASSLSPNGGATDTQYF. Full variable domain (outside the CDR3, taken from reference TRBV7-6 and TRBJ2-3): GAGVSQSPRYKVTKRGQDVALRCDPISGHVSLYWYRQALGQGPEFLTYFNYEAQQDKSGLPNDRFSAERPEGSISTLTIQRTEQRDSAMYRCASSLSPNGGATDTQYFGPGTRLTVL.